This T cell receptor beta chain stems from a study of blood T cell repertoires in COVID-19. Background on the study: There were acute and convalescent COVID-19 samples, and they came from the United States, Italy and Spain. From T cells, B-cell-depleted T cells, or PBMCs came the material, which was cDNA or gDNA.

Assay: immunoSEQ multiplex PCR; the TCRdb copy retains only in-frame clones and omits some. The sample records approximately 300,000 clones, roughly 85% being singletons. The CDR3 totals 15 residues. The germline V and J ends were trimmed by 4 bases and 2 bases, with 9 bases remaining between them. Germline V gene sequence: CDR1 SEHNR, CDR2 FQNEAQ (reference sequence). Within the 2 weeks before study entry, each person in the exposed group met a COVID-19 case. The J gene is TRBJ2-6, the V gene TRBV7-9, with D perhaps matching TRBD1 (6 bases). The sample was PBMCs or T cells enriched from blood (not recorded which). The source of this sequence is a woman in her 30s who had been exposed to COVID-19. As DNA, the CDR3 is TGTGCCAGCAGCTCGACAGGCACTGGGGCCAACGTCCTGACTTTC. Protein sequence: CASSSTGTGANVLTF.